This T cell receptor beta chain was obtained from a study of identical twins. TCRdb re-called the 5' RACE reads through MiXCR, storing one row per CDR3 protein. The table has approximately 630,000 distinct CDR3 sequences, roughly 6.6% seen once; the top ten hold around 1.6%. The CDR3 has 15 residues. In germline, CDR1 is SGHRS, CDR2 YFSETQ. The ends were cut back, 4 bases at V and 5 bases at J, with 18 bases in the middle. This clonotype came up many times. The sample was also reused in another study, on yellow fever vaccine responses in identical twins.

The sequence derives from a woman aged 18-29 years in good health. V gene TRBV5-1 combines with J gene TRBJ2-5; either TRBD1 or TRBD2 may supply D (5 bases each). Sequencing was performed on PBMCs. Here the CDR3 DNA reads TGCGCCAGCAGCCCCGGGACGGTAGTCGGGGAGACCCAGTACTTC. Translation: CASSPGTVVGETQYF.